This TCR beta chain was observed in a study of blood T cell repertoires in COVID-19. Study-wide background: Sites across the United States, Italy and Spain contributed samples from acute and convalescent COVID-19. PBMCs, B-cell-depleted T cells, or T cells were the source of the cDNA or gDNA that made up the material.

V shed 7 bases and J 0 bases; nucleotides not matched to a gene: 10. From germline, CDR1 is SGHTA and CDR2 FQGNSA. The CDR3 totals 18 residues. The data were produced by immunoSEQ multiplex PCR, yet TCRdb's version contains in-frame clones alone and is incomplete. This sample has about 120,000 clones; 60% to 85% occur once, and the top ten carry approximately 5.6%. This receptor was identified in a man between 65 and 85 years old with acute or convalescent COVID-19. The V call is TRBV7-2, the J call TRBJ2-6; 9 nucleotides match TRBD1. Sequenced: peripheral blood. This chain's CDR3 is CASTFTGTGTSGANVLTF. CDR3 sequence (DNA): TGTGCCAGCACCTTCACCGGGACAGGGACCTCTGGGGCCAACGTCCTGACTTTC.